This record looks at one TCR beta chain sequence and its context. This sample is part of a study of blood T cell repertoires in COVID-19. Overall study context: Samples representing acute and convalescent COVID-19 were sourced from the United States, Italy and Spain.

Germline V gives CDR1 SEHNR, CDR2 FQNEAQ (reference sequence). This CDR3 comprises 15 residues. V was pared by 1 base and J by 0 bases, with 8 bases between. Methods used by the authors: Reference gene primers were amplified, and this amplification served to estimate nucleated cell counts. The table came from immunoSEQ multiplex PCR; TCRdb's copy has only in-frame clones and leaves some out. V and J calls plus clone size are reproduced from that table; the DNA served to infer D and trimming. The table shows over 120,000 clones, with about 86% occurring only once. The specimen sequenced was peripheral blood. This chain uses TRBV7-9 with TRBJ2-3; no definite D call. The receptor's source is a woman aged 60-70 years with acute or convalescent COVID-19. The CDR3 reads CASSLVVRSTDTQYF. The CDR3 DNA follows: TGTGCCAGCAGCTTAGTTGTCAGGAGCACAGATACGCAGTATTTT.